These 3 T cell receptor beta chains originate from one sample sequenced in a study of blood T cell repertoires in COVID-19 (dated by TCRdb to 2018 to 2021). Libraries came from the immunoSEQ multiplex PCR assay. TCRdb stores this immuneACCESS table with in-frame sequences only. Part of the clones is absent; in the studies checked, under half of the shortfall reflects unresolved V genes, and no reason is known for the rest. The sample contains 100,000 to 120,000 clones, more than 80% of them found a single time. The ten biggest clones cover roughly 8% of the sample. Material: peripheral blood. The receptors derive from a woman aged 40 to 50 with acute or convalescent COVID-19.

The J gene is TRBJ2-7, the V gene TRBV5-1, with D possibly being TRBD1 (6 bases). V gave up 0 bases and J gave up 2 bases, with 12 bases separating them. This CDR3 is 15 amino acids long. Germline CDR1 and CDR2: SGHRS and YFSETQ. This CDR3 is CASSLDRVSTYEQYF. In DNA form, the CDR3 reads TGCGCCAGCAGCTTGGACAGGGTATCCACCTACGAGCAGTACTTC. The entire variable domain, with the rest obtained from reference TRBV5-1 and TRBJ2-7, is as follows: KAGVTQTPRYLIKTRGQQVTLSCSPISGHRSVSWYQQTPGQGLQFLFEYFSETQRNKGNFPGRFSGRQFSNSRSEMNVSTLELGDSALYLCASSLDRVSTYEQYFGPGTRLTVT.

Here the CDR3 DNA reads TGTGCCAGCAGTTACTCGGGACAGGGCACTAACTATGGCTACACCTTC. Amino acids: CASSYSGQGTNYGYTF. The V call is TRBV6-6, the J call TRBJ1-2, with 9 bases identical to TRBD1. With V trimmed by 0 bases and J by 0 bases, 2 bases remained unmatched. The germline gives CDR1 MNHNY, CDR2 SVGAGI (reference sequence). The CDR3 has 16 amino acids.

The chain recombines TRBV6-5 with TRBJ1-2; tentatively, D is TRBD1 (6 bases). The germline V gene encodes CDR1 MNHEY and CDR2 SVGAGI. The germline V and J ends were trimmed by 10 bases and 5 bases, with 17 bases remaining between them. The CDR3 loop spans 13 amino acids. The CDR3 nucleotides read TGTGCCATACGACAGGCCAAACGTTATGGCTACACCTTC. Amino acids: CAIRQAKRYGYTF.